This T cell receptor (beta chain) originates from a study of T cells after yellow fever vaccination. This clonotype was seen many times. This CDR3 has 14 amino acids. V gave up 6 bases and J gave up 2 bases; unmatched junction bases: 2. MiXCR was run by TCRdb on the 5' RACE reads, yielding one entry per CDR3 protein. The sample records roughly 48,000 distinct CDR3 sequences, about 6.3% being singletons. Sequences were derived from CD8+ T cells not binding an NS4B(214-222) dextramer, sorted from PBMCs, sampled roughly 45 days after the first yellow fever vaccination. The chain uses TRBV12-3 or TRBV12-4 and TRBJ2-2, with 8 bases lining up with TRBD1. This sequence originates from a man younger than 35 who received the YFV17D yellow fever vaccine. CDR3 bases: TGTGCCAGCAGGGGACAGGCTAACACCGGGGAGCTGTTTTTT. As protein: CASRGQANTGELFF.